This entry lists 32 T cell receptor beta chains sequenced from one sample in a study of blood T cells in healthy people across ages. The authors ran a second PCR of about 7 to 11 cycles using a sample-barcoded 5' primer and a J-beta primer mix. TCRdb re-analysed the 5' RACE reads in MiXCR, keeping a single row per CDR3 protein. Of more than 800,000 distinct CDR3 sequences listed, 25% to 35% are singletons. Sequences were obtained from blood. The receptors here all came from a woman aged 80 or over in good health.

This rearrangement joins TRBV28 to TRBJ1-5; D gene uncertain. CDR1 is MDHEN, CDR2 SYDVKM, per germline. The CDR3 extends over 12 amino acids. V shed 7 bases and J shed 6 bases, with 10 bases lying between them. The CDR3 spells CASTPSSQPQHF. CDR3 DNA: TGTGCCAGCACCCCTTCGAGTCAGCCCCAGCATTTT.

This clonotype was found many times. J is TRBJ2-3 and V is TRBV14; TRBD1 might be the D (6 bases). Germline values: CDR1 SGHDN, CDR2 FVKESK. The CDR3 contains 17 residues. The V and J ends lost 0 bases and 3 bases respectively, with 16 bases between them. The CDR3 region is CASSQDLRKGETDTQYF. CDR3 DNA sequence: TGTGCCAGCAGCCAAGATCTTCGTAAGGGGGAGACAGATACGCAGTATTTT.

The rearrangement joins TRBV5-1 to TRBJ2-4; no reliable D call. The better agreement between TRBJ2-7 and the DNA end casts doubt on the J call. Germline assignment: CDR1 SGHRS and CDR2 YFSETQ. The CDR3 is 14 residues long. The chain's CDR3 is CASSLSGSIYEQYF. CDR3 sequence (DNA): TGCGCCAGCAGCTTGAGTGGCAGTATCTACGAGCAGTACTTC.

CDR3 amino acids: CASRAGTERVTQYF. The CDR3 nucleotides read TGTGCCAGCAGAGCCGGGACAGAAAGAGTTACCCAGTACTTC. The V call is TRBV5-5, the J call TRBJ2-7; 7 positions match TRBD1. The V gene's germline CDR1 is SGHKS and CDR2 YYEKEE (reference sequence). This CDR3 comprises 14 residues. V lost 5 bases and J lost 10; bases outside the gene matches: 15.

Points on this clonotype: One end of the junction does not line up with germline, which may come from a read error. The chain recombines TRBV5-1 with TRBJ2-3; TRBD2 is a possible D gene (6 bases). The CDR3 is 17 amino acids. Germline-derived CDR1 and CDR2 are SGHRS and YFSETQ. The CDR3 region is CASSLALRTTSTGTQYF. The DNA of the CDR3 is TGCGCCAGCAGCTTGGCCCTCCGGACCACTAGCACAGGTACGCAGTATTTT.

The table lists this clonotype with many counts. J is TRBJ1-5 and V is TRBV12-3 or TRBV12-4, with D possibly matching TRBD1 (6 bases). Trimming took 2 bases from V and 0 from J, leaving 11 bases between them. This CDR3 has 16 amino acids. CDR3: CASSLWTVNSNQPQHF. The CDR3 DNA sequence: TGTGCCAGCAGTTTATGGACAGTCAATAGCAATCAGCCCCAGCATTTT.

This clonotype was picked up many times. CDR3 nucleotide sequence: TGTGCCACCAGACTGCCTGTCGAGCAGTACTTC. Protein product: CATRLPVEQYF. The chain is built from TRBV24-1 and TRBJ2-7; D not certain. Germline V gives CDR1 KGHDR, CDR2 SFDVKD. Trimming removed 7 bases at V and 6 bases at J, with 9 bases between. The CDR3 sequence is 11 residues long.

This clonotype was picked up a small number of times. This clone may be a read error of a much larger clone one base away. The CDR3 sequence: CAKGLGGEQYF. CDR3 nucleotide sequence: TGTGCCAAGGGACTAGGCGGTGAGCAGTACTTC. This chain uses TRBV7-2 with TRBJ2-5; 8 bases are a match to TRBD2. V shed 10 bases and J 11 bases; nucleotides not matched to a gene: 9. Germline CDR1 and CDR2: SGHTA and FQGNSA. This CDR3 is built from 11 residues.

This clonotype was counted between two and nine times. The rearrangement uses TRBV2 and TRBJ1-6; no clear D gene. Germline CDR1 and CDR2: SNHLY and FYNNEI. Trimming took off 9 bases at V and 4 bases at J, with 4 bases between the two ends. CDR3 size: 11 residues. The CDR3 reads CARGYNSPLHF. CDR3 DNA sequence: TGTGCCAGAGGGTATAATTCACCCCTCCACTTT.

This clonotype has only a few counts. V usage is TRBV12-3 or TRBV12-4 and J usage is TRBJ2-1, with D tentatively TRBD1 (5 bases). The V and J ends lost 7 bases and 1 base respectively, with 11 bases between them. This CDR3 region has 14 residues. The chain's CDR3 is CASKQGSSYNEQFF. The CDR3 DNA follows: TGTGCCAGCAAGCAGGGTTCATCCTACAATGAGCAGTTCTTC.

This clonotype was recorded many times. The gene calls are TRBV6-6 and TRBJ2-7; D is possibly TRBD1 or TRBD2 (5 bases each). V dropped 5 bases and J dropped 4 bases, with 18 bases sitting between them. CDR1 and CDR2 (germline): MNHNY, SVGAGI (reference sequence). The CDR3 is made up of 15 amino acids. CDR3 nucleotides: TGTGCCAGCAGTCGCGCGAGGGGAGAGTCTTACGAGCAGTACTTC. Protein: CASSRARGESYEQYF.

Comment on this clonotype: Given a much more abundant clone one base away, this may be a read error. The chain couples TRBV10-3 to TRBJ2-7; no firm D call. The CDR3 runs to 13 residues. Germline-derived CDR1 and CDR2 are ENHRY and SYGVKD. In DNA, the CDR3 is TGTGCCCTCAGCCAGGTGAGCTCCTACGAGCAGTACTTC. Translated: CALSQVSSYEQYF.

This clonotype was observed many times. The CDR3 sequence: CASSFPAGGGYQETQYF. The DNA of the CDR3 is TGTGCCAGCAGCTTCCCCGCGGGCGGGGGGTACCAAGAGACCCAGTACTTC. The V and J genes are TRBV11-2 and TRBJ2-5; 8 nucleotides match TRBD2. Germline-derived CDR1 and CDR2 are SGHAT and FQNNGV. Germline trimming cut 3 bases from V and 0 bases from J; bases unmatched to any gene: 9. There are 17 residues in the CDR3.

The table lists this clonotype with many counts. This chain connects TRBV12-3 or TRBV12-4 to TRBJ2-3, with unresolved D. Trimming removed 1 base from V and 1 base from J, with 9 bases in between. The CDR3 is made up of 15 amino acids. As DNA, the CDR3 is TGTGCCAGCAGTTTAGTAGCCAGTCGCACAGATACGCAGTATTTT. Its protein is CASSLVASRTDTQYF.

This chain joins TRBV4-3 and TRBJ1-5, with D possibly TRBD1 on 6 matching bases. Germline CDR1 reads LGHNA; CDR2 reads YSLEER. V was trimmed by 0 bases and J by 4 bases, leaving 19 bases between them. CDR3 length equals 18 residues. The CDR3 loop is CASSQDIIGGAGNQPQHF. CDR3 coding DNA: TGCGCCAGCAGCCAAGATATTATCGGGGGCGCCGGAAATCAGCCCCAGCATTTT.

The chain carries TRBV7-2 and TRBJ2-4; D is perhaps TRBD2 (6 bases). TRBJ2-7 matches the DNA end more closely, so the J call is doubtful. Germline CDR1 and CDR2: SGHTA and FQGNSA. The CDR3 consists of 12 residues. The CDR3 region is CASTVGGYEQYF. CDR3 nucleotides: TGTGCCAGCACGGTGGGAGGCTACGAGCAGTACTTC.

On this clonotype: This may be a read error, as it is one base from a much larger clone. V gene TRBV6-2 or TRBV6-3 combines with J gene TRBJ1-1, with 8 bases fitting TRBD1. Germline CDR1 is MNHEY and CDR2 is SVGEGT. Trimming removed 7 bases from V and 6 bases from J; junction bases left unmatched: 10. The CDR3 is 14 residues long. DNA of the CDR3: TGTGCCAGCATCCGAGCAGGGGGCTGTCCTGAAGCTTTCTTT. It is translated as CASIRAGGCPEAFF.

This clonotype was picked up a small number of times. This may be a read error, as it is one base from a much larger clone. V and J are TRBV3-1 and TRBJ2-1; TRBD1 matches 8 bases. The J call may be wrong; the DNA end is better matched by TRBJ2-7. The V gene's germline CDR1 is LGHDT and CDR2 YNNKEL (reference sequence). The CDR3 loop spans 15 amino acids. CDR3: CASSQPGQAYNEQYF. Here the CDR3 DNA reads TGTGCCAGCAGCCAGCCGGGACAGGCCTACAATGAGCAGTACTTC.

Points on this clonotype: Lacking the conserved final phenylalanine or tryptophan, this CDR3 likely reflects a read error. The CDR3 spells CSTRDPQAMGETQYL. CDR3 nucleotide sequence: TGCAGTACTAGAGATCCCCAGGCCATGGGAGAGACCCAGTACCTC. V is TRBV20-1 and J is TRBJ2-5; a weak D match, TRBD2 (5 bases). Germline CDR1 DFQATT, CDR2 SNEGSKA (reference sequence). The CDR3 is 15 residues long.

This clonotype was observed at least ten times. The V gene is TRBV20-1, the J gene TRBJ2-3; D is undetermined. Per germline, CDR1 DFQATT and CDR2 SNEGSKA (reference sequence). The CDR3 is made up of 12 amino acids. V lost 3 bases and J 7 bases, leaving 11 bases between the germline ends. This chain's CDR3 is CSASSGPNTQYF. The CDR3 DNA reads TGCAGTGCTAGCAGTGGTCCCAATACGCAGTATTTT.

This clonotype was recorded many times. The gene calls are TRBV7-2 and TRBJ1-6, with TRBD1 matching 9 bases. J was trimmed by 7 bases and V by 4 bases; bases with no gene match: 5. Germline CDR1 reads SGHTA; CDR2 reads FQGNSA. The CDR3 consists of 15 residues. The CDR3 DNA reads as TGTGCCAGCAGCTCCGCGACAGGGGGGAATTCACCCCTCCACTTT. It is translated as CASSSATGGNSPLHF.

CDR3 in DNA: TGTGCCAGCACCCGCTCTCTACCCGGGACAACTTTCTTT. Protein: CASTRSLPGTTFF. This chain connects TRBV6-1 to TRBJ1-1; D might be TRBD1 (6 bases). The V gene's germline CDR1 is MNHNS and CDR2 SASEGT. V shed 7 bases and J shed 12 bases, with 21 bases lying between them. The CDR3 extends over 13 amino acids.

Many counts were recorded for this clonotype. The J gene is TRBJ2-3, the V gene TRBV9; tentative D call: TRBD1 (5 bases). Looked up from germline, CDR1 is SGDLS and CDR2 is YYNGEE. This CDR3 spans 14 amino acids. Trimming cost V 4 bases and J 2 bases, with 11 bases left between them. In DNA form, the CDR3 reads TGTGCCAGCAGCCCGCGACAGACCACAGATACGCAGTATTTT. This gives the protein CASSPRQTTDTQYF.

There are a few counts of this clonotype. It may be a read error: a sequence one base away is much more abundant. The chain joins TRBV5-1 to TRBJ2-6; 7 nucleotides align to TRBD1. The CDR3 covers 18 residues. CDR1 SGHRS and CDR2 YFSETQ come from the germline V gene. The CDR3: CASSFNDRAASGANVRTF. The CDR3 bases are TGCGCCAGCAGCTTCAACGACAGGGCGGCCTCCGGGGCCAACGTCCGGACTTTC.

This clonotype has just a few counts. Being one base from a much bigger clone, this may be a read error. The chain has TRBV4-3 and TRBJ2-7; 7 positions match TRBD2. The J segment lost 7 bases and the V segment lost 2 bases, leaving 5 bases of the junction unmatched. The CDR3 contains 13 residues. Germline V gene data show CDR1 as LGHNA and CDR2 as YSLEER. The CDR3 DNA reads as TGCGCCAGCAGCCAACAACTAGCGTATGAGCAGTACTTC. Translation gives CASSQQLAYEQYF.

The chain links TRBV2 to TRBJ1-2, with D unresolved. Germline CDR1 and CDR2: SNHLY and FYNNEI. Trimming removed 4 bases at V and 2 bases at J, with 11 bases between. The CDR3 length is 14 residues. CDR3 protein: CASSVGGPNYGYTF. CDR3 nucleotides: TGTGCCAGCAGTGTAGGAGGGCCGAACTATGGCTACACCTTC.

In the case of this clonotype: Given a much more abundant clone one base away, this may be a read error. The rearrangement links TRBV2 to TRBJ2-3; 12 bases align to TRBD2. Germline V CDR1 and CDR2: SNHLY, FYNNEI. The CDR3 length is 16 residues. The CDR3 DNA sequence: TGTACCAGCAGTTCCCGACTAGCGGGGGAGGCAGATACGCAGTATTTT. It encodes CTSSSRLAGEADTQYF.

This clonotype has a count of ten or more. The gene calls are TRBV7-2 and TRBJ1-2, with D possibly matching TRBD1 (5 bases). The CDR3 runs to 12 residues. Germline CDR1 reads SGHTA; CDR2 reads FQGNSA. V was shortened by 7 bases and J by 10 bases, with 16 bases between the two germline ends. CDR3 coding DNA: TGTGCCAGCACCACACCAGGGTGGATCTACACCTTC. It specifies CASTTPGWIYTF.

In its sample, this clonotype was seen a few times. V and J are TRBV19 and TRBJ1-5; possible D gene TRBD1, 6 bases. The germline V and J ends were trimmed by 6 bases and 0 bases, with 12 bases remaining between them. This CDR3 is built from 15 residues. Germline V CDR1 and CDR2: LNHDA, SQIVND (reference sequence). The CDR3 loop is CASRPTGNSNQPQHF. Written as DNA, the CDR3 is TGTGCCAGTAGGCCCACAGGGAATAGCAATCAGCCCCAGCATTTT.

The sample holds a few counts of this clonotype. This chain links TRBV7-9 with TRBJ2-3, with TRBD1 matching over 7 bases. The length of the CDR3 is 15 residues. Germline assignment: CDR1 SEHNR and CDR2 FQNEAQ (reference sequence). With V trimmed by 0 bases and J by 3 bases, 3 bases remained unmatched. The CDR3 DNA reads as TGTGCCAGCAGCTTAGCAACAGGGGAAACAGATACGCAGTATTTT. Residues: CASSLATGETDTQYF. The full variable domain, with the rest looked up from reference TRBV7-9 and TRBJ2-3, is DTGVSQNPRHKITKRGQNVTFRCDPISEHNRLYWYRQTLGQGPEFLTYFQNEAQLEKSRLLSDRFSAERPKGSFSTLEIQRTEQGDSAMYLCASSLATGETDTQYFGPGTRLTVL.

This clonotype was counted at least ten times. This sequence joins TRBV9 and TRBJ2-1; TRBD1 matches at 9 bases. Per germline, CDR1 SGDLS and CDR2 YYNGEE. The trim removed 0 bases at V and 9 bases at J, leaving 10 bases unmatched. This CDR3 spans 16 amino acids. This CDR3 is CASSVGEGTGSPEQFF. DNA of the CDR3: TGTGCCAGCAGCGTAGGAGAGGGGACAGGGTCCCCTGAGCAGTTCTTC.

This clonotype was picked up a small number of times. A much bigger clone sits one base away, suggesting this may be a read error. This chain links TRBV28 with TRBJ2-3, with D hard to call. The CDR3 is 12 amino acids. Germline V lookup: CDR1 MDHEN, CDR2 SYDVKM. The CDR3 region is CASSFQLDAQYF. The CDR3 region has the DNA TGTGCCAGCAGTTTCCAATTAGATGCGCAGTATTTT. Drawing the rest from reference TRBV28 and TRBJ2-3, the complete variable domain is DVKVTQSSRYLVKRTGEKVFLECVQDMDHENMFWYRQDPGLGLRLIYFSYDVKMKEKGDIPEGYSVSREKKERFSLILESASTNQTSMYLCASSFQLDAQYFGPGTRLTVL.